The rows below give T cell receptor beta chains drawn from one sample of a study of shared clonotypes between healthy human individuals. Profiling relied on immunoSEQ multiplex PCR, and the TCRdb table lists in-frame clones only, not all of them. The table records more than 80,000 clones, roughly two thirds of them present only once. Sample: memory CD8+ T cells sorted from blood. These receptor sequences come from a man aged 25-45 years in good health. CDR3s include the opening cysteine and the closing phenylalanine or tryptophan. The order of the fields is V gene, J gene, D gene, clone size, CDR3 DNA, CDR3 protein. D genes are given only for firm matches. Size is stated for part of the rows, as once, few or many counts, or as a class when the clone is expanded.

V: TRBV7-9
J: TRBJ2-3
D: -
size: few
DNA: TGTGCCAGCAGCCCCGCCGGGTCGAGCACAGATACGCAGTATTTT
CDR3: CASSPAGSSTDTQYF

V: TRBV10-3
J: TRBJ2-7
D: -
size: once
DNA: TGTGCCATCAGAACCGAGGGATACGAGCAGTACTTC
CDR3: CAIRTEGYEQYF

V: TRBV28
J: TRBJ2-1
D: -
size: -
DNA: TGTGCCAGCATTAGCGGAACCTACAATGAGCAGTTCTTC
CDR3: CASISGTYNEQFF

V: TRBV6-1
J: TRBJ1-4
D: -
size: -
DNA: TGTGCCAGCAGTGAAGGGTCCAGTGGGGAAAAACTGTTTTTT
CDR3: CASSEGSSGEKLFF

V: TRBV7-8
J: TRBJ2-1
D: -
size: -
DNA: TGTGCCAGCAGCTTAGGCCCCTCCACCTACAATGAGCAGTTCTTC
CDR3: CASSLGPSTYNEQFF

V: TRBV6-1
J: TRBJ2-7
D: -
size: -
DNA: TGTGCCAGCAGGGGGGGATTTGCTCTAACCTACGAGCAGTACTTC
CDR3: CASRGGFALTYEQYF

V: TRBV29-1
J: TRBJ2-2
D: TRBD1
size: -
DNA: TGCAGCGTTGTCCGACAGGGGACCTCGAACACCGGGGAGCTGTTTTTT
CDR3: CSVVRQGTSNTGELFF

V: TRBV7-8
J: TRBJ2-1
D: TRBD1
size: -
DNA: TGTGCCAGCAGCTTCAGGGGGCCCATCGAGCAGTTCTTC
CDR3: CASSFRGPIEQFF

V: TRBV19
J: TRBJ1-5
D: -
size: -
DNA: TGTGCCAGCCAACAGCGCTGGGGCAATCAGCCCCAGCATTTT
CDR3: CASQQRWGNQPQHF

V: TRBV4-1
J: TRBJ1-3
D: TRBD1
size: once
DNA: TGCGCCAGCAGCCTCGAGGACAGGTTAGGAAACACCATATATTTT
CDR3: CASSLEDRLGNTIYF

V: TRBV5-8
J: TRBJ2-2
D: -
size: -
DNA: TGTGCCAGCAGCTTGGGATACAGGTCGAACACCGGGGAGCTGTTTTTT
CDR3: CASSLGYRSNTGELFF

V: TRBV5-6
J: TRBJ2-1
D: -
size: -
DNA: TGTGCCAGCAGCCTCGGAGGCGAGCAGTTCTTC
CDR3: CASSLGGEQFF

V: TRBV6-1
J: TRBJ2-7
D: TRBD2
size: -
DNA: TGTGCCAGCCGACGGGGGACTAGCTCCTACGAGCAGTACTTC
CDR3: CASRRGTSSYEQYF

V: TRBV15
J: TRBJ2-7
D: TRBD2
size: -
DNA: TGTGCCACCAGCAGAGATTGGTTAGCGGGGCCCTACGAGCAGTACTTC
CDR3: CATSRDWLAGPYEQYF

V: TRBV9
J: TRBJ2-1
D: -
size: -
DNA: TGTGCCAGCAGCGCGGAAATTGGGGGGAATGAGCAGTTCTTC
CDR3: CASSAEIGGNEQFF

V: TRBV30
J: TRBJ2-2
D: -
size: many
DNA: TGTGCCTGGAGAACGATGGCAGGGGAAGCCGGGGAGCTGTTTTTT
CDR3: CAWRTMAGEAGELFF

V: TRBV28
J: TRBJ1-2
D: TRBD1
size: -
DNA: TGTGCCAGCAGTTACAACAAACAGGGGGCTGGTGGCTACACCTTC
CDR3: CASSYNKQGAGGYTF

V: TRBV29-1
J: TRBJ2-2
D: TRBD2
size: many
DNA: TGCAGCGGGGTACTAGCGGGAGGAATCACCGGGGAGCTGTTTTTT
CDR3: CSGVLAGGITGELFF

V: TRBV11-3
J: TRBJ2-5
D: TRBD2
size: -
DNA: TGTGCCAGCAGCCCGGAGGGCGGGGGTCAAGAGACCCAGTACTTC
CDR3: CASSPEGGGQETQYF

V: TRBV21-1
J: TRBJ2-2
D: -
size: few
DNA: TGTGCCAGCAAATGGGCAGGGAACACCGGGGAGCTGTTTTTT
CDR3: CASKWAGNTGELFF

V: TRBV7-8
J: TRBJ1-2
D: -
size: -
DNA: TGTGCCAGCAGCTTAGGGGAACCCCGACAGCCCAACTATGGCTACACCTTC
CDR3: CASSLGEPRQPNYGYTF

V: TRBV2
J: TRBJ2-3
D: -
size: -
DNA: TGTGCCAGCAGATACCCCAGGGGAACAGATACGCAGTATTTT
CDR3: CASRYPRGTDTQYF

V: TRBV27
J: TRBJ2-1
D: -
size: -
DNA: TGTGCCAGCAGTTCACTGTACAGATACAATGAGCAGTTCTTC
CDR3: CASSSLYRYNEQFF

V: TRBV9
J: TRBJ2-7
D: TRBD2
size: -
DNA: TGTGCCAGCAGCTTAAGGGACTACTACGAGCAGTACTTC
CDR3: CASSLRDYYEQYF

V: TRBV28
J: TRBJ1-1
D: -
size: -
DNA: TGTGCCAGCAGTTTCGGGGGAACACTGACAGCTTTCTTT
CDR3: CASSFGGTLTAFF

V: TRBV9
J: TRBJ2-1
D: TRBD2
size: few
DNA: TGTGCCAGTACCGCGACTAGCGGGATTAACAATGAGCAGTTCTTC
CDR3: CASTATSGINNEQFF

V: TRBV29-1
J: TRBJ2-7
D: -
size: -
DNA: TGCAGCGTTGTTCTGCCGGCCAACGAGCAGTACTTC
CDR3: CSVVLPANEQYF

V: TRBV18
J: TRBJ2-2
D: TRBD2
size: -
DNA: TGTGCCAGCGACAAGTCTAGCGGGGGGAACACCGGGGAGCTGTTTTTT
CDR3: CASDKSSGGNTGELFF

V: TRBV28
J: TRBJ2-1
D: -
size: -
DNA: TGTGCCAGCAGTCCCGGAGTCTATGAGCAGTTCTTC
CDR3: CASSPGVYEQFF

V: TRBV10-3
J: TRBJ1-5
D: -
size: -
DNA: TGTGCCATCAGTGAGTCTGGAAATAGCAATCAGCCCCAGCATTTT
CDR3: CAISESGNSNQPQHF

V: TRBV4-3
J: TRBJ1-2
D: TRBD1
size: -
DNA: TGCGCCAGCAGCCAAGATTGGACAGGGCTTACGCTAGAAGGCTACACCTTC
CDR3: CASSQDWTGLTLEGYTF

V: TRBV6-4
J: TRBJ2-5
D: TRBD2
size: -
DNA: TGTGCCAGCAGTGAGACTAGCGGAACTCAAGAGACCCAGTACTTC
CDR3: CASSETSGTQETQYF

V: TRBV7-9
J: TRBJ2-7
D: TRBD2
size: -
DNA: TGTGCCAGCAGCGGGACCTTTCCGCGGGAGTTTAGGTACGAGCAGTACTTC
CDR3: CASSGTFPREFRYEQYF

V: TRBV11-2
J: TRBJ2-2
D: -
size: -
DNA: TGTGCCAGCAGCTTAAGGCTTAACACCGGGGAGCTGTTTTTT
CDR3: CASSLRLNTGELFF

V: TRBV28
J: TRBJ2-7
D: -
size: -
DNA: TGTGCCAGCAGTTTAGGGCTCTACGAGCAGTACTTC
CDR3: CASSLGLYEQYF

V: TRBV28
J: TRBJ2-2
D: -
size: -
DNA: TGTGCCAGCAGTTTAGGGTCGTCCCCCGGGGAGCTGTTTTTT
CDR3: CASSLGSSPGELFF

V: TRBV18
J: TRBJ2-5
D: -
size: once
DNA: TGTGCCAGCTCACCAGAACACCCCTGGGAGACCCAGTACTTC
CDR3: CASSPEHPWETQYF

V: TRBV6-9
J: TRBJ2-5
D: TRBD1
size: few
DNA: TGTGCCAGCAGGGGACAGGGGGCGGTTGCGGGGGAAGAGACCCAGTACTTC
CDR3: CASRGQGAVAGEETQYF

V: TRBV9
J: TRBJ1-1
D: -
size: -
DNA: TGTGCCAGCAGCGTAGAGGGGGGGCTTATGAACACTGAAGCTTTCTTT
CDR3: CASSVEGGLMNTEAFF

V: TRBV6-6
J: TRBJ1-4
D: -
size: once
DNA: TGTGCCAGCAGTTACGGGGGGCGGTGGGAAAAACTGTTTTTT
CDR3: CASSYGGRWEKLFF

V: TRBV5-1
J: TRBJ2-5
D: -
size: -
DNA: TGCGCCAGCAGCTTGGCTCCAGCACAAGAGACCCAGTACTTC
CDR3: CASSLAPAQETQYF

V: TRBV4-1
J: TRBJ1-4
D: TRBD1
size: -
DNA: TGCGCCAGCAGCCAATCCGGGACAGCATATGAAAAACTGTTTTTT
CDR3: CASSQSGTAYEKLFF

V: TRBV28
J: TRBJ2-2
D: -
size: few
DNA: TGTGCCAGCAGTTTACCCACCGGGGAGCTGTTTTTT
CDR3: CASSLPTGELFF

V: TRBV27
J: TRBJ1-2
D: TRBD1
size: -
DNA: TGTGCCAGCAGTTCCCCGACAGGGTTTTCGGGTGGCTACACCTTC
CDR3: CASSSPTGFSGGYTF

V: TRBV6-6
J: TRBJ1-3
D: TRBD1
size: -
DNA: TGTGCCAGCAGTCCGGGACAGGGGAGCTCTGGAAACACCATATATTTT
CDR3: CASSPGQGSSGNTIYF

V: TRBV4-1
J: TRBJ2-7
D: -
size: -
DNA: TGCGCCAGCAGCTCCCCAGCGTCAGGGCAATACGAGCAGTACTTC
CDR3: CASSSPASGQYEQYF

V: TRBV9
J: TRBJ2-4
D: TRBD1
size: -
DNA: TGTGCCAGCAGCACCGGGACAGGCATTCAGTACTTC
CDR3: CASSTGTGIQYF

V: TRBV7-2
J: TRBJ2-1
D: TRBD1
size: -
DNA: TGTGCCAGCAGCGAACGCACCGGGACAGGGTACAATGAGCAGTTCTTC
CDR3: CASSERTGTGYNEQFF

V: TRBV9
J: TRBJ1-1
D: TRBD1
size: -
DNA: TGTGCCAGCAGCGGTCATGCAGGGGGGAGCGGTGAAGCTTTCTTT
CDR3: CASSGHAGGSGEAFF

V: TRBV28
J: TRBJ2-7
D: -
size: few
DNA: TGTGCCACACGAGGTAACTCCTACGAGCAGTACTTC
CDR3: CATRGNSYEQYF

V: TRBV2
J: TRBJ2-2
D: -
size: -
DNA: TGTGCCAGCTCCGGGACTTTCACCGGGGAGCTGTTTTTT
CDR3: CASSGTFTGELFF

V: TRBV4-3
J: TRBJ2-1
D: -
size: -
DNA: TGCGCCAGCAGCCAAGATAGGACGGTAGAGCAGTTCTTC
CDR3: CASSQDRTVEQFF

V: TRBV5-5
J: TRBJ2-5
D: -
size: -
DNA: TGTGCCAGCAGCCTCGTTACTAGAAAAGAGACCCAGTACTTC
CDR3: CASSLVTRKETQYF